These 14 T cell receptor beta chains came from one sample sequenced in a study of cytomegalovirus exposure and HLA in healthy donors. The PCR ran on 60 Vbeta and 13 Jbeta primers. Assay: immunoSEQ multiplex PCR; the TCRdb copy retains only in-frame clones and omits some. The sample lists roughly 250,000 clones; 75% to 90% were seen once. The specimen sequenced was PBMCs. All receptors come from a girl aged 2 to 9 in good health and CMV-seronegative.

This clone was observed once. This chain links TRBV9 with TRBJ2-1; 8 bases agree with TRBD2. The J segment lost 0 bases and the V segment lost 4 bases, leaving 9 bases of the junction unmatched. The CDR3 is 17 amino acids. CDR1 and CDR2 from the germline V gene are SGDLS and YYNGEE. CDR3 nucleotides: TGTGCCAGCAGCACATCAGCGGGGGCAAGCTCCTACAATGAGCAGTTCTTC. Protein sequence: CASSTSAGASSYNEQFF.

V and J are TRBV28 and TRBJ2-1; TRBD1 agrees at 9 bases. This CDR3 is 14 amino acids long. Trimming cost V 4 bases and J 11 bases; bases outside gene matches: 9. The germline gives CDR1 MDHEN, CDR2 SYDVKM. Here the CDR3 DNA reads TGTGCCAGCAGTTCCCCGGGACAGGGAGGACAGCAGTTCTTC. It specifies CASSSPGQGGQQFF.

A word on this clone: This CDR3 is also generated by other DNA sequences in the sample. The rearrangement uses TRBV2 and TRBJ2-1; TRBD1 is a possible D gene (5 bases). Germline V gives CDR1 SNHLY, CDR2 FYNNEI. Trimming took off 10 bases at V and 8 bases at J, with 15 bases between the two ends. This CDR3 contains 12 residues. The CDR3 DNA reads as TGTGCCACGGGCCCCAGGGTACATGAGCAGTTCTTC. Encoded protein: CATGPRVHEQFF.

In this sample, this clone turned up once. This sequence joins TRBV7-8 and TRBJ2-7; possibly TRBD1 for D (6 bases). Trimming left V 1 base short and J 2 bases short, with 12 bases between. Germline V CDR1 and CDR2: SGHVS, FQNEAQ. CDR3 length: 15 residues. CDR3 protein: CASSLVQGWTYEQYF. DNA for the CDR3: TGTGCCAGCAGCTTAGTACAGGGTTGGACCTACGAGCAGTACTTC.

The rearrangement uses TRBV18 and TRBJ2-1; 8 nucleotides match TRBD1. The CDR3 is 15 amino acids. The germline V gene has CDR1 KGHSH and CDR2 LQKENI. The ends lost 4 bases at V and 2 bases at J; junction bases unmatched: 4. CDR3 protein: CASSHRGRPYNEQFF. CDR3 nucleotides: TGTGCCAGCTCACACAGGGGGAGACCCTACAATGAGCAGTTCTTC.

This clone appeared a few times. The V call is TRBV19, the J call TRBJ2-6, with D possibly matching TRBD2 (5 bases). Trimming left V 3 bases short and J 2 bases short, with 11 bases between. CDR1 and CDR2 from the germline V gene are LNHDA and SQIVND (reference sequence). The CDR3 runs 16 residues. CDR3 bases: TGTGCCAGTAGTATTCCGGGGAATACTGGGGCCAACGTCCTGACTTTC. Translation: CASSIPGNTGANVLTF. Using reference TRBV19 and TRBJ2-6 for the parts outside the CDR3, the full variable domain is DGGITQSPKYLFRKEGQNVTLSCEQNLNHDAMYWYRQDPGQGLRLIYYSQIVNDFQKGDIAEGYSVSREKKESFPLTVTSAQKNPTAFYLCASSIPGNTGANVLTFGAGSRLTVL.

The gene calls are TRBV6-6 and TRBJ2-7; D possibly corresponds to TRBD2 (5 bases). This CDR3 is built from 14 residues. With 7 bases removed from V and 0 bases from J, the gap between germline ends came to 13 bases. CDR1 and CDR2 (germline): MNHNY, SVGAGI (reference sequence). CDR3 in amino acids: CASTTWTDSYEQYF. The CDR3 DNA sequence: TGTGCCAGCACTACCTGGACTGACTCCTACGAGCAGTACTTC.

This clone was recorded only once. In DNA form, the CDR3 reads TGTGCCAGTAGTCAGGGAGGTCCCTACGAGCAGTACTTC. Protein: CASSQGGPYEQYF. The chain combines TRBV19 with TRBJ2-5; D is perhaps TRBD2 (6 bases). The assigned J gene may be wrong: the sequence end matches TRBJ2-7 better. Per germline, CDR1 LNHDA and CDR2 SQIVND (reference sequence). The CDR3 has 13 amino acids.

The CDR3 DNA reads TGTGCCAGCAGCGTAGTAGGCGGGAGCATCCCAGATACGCAGTATTTT. Translating gives CASSVVGGSIPDTQYF. V and J are TRBV9 and TRBJ2-3; 7 bases line up with TRBD2. Germline CDR1 and CDR2: SGDLS and YYNGEE. V shed 0 bases, J shed 4 bases, and the junction held 8 bases outside the gene matches. This CDR3 comprises 16 residues. The full variable domain, with the rest looked up from reference TRBV9 and TRBJ2-3, is DSGVTQTPKHLITATGQRVTLRCSPRSGDLSVYWYQQSLDQGLQFLIQYYNGEERAKGNILERFSAQQFPDLHSELNLSSLELGDSALYFCASSVVGGSIPDTQYFGPGTRLTVL.

This chain joins TRBV7-2 and TRBJ2-1; D remains ambiguous. Germline loops: CDR1 SGHTA, CDR2 FQGNSA. Trimming pared 2 bases from V and 5 bases from J, leaving 10 bases between. The CDR3 sequence is 14 residues long. CDR3 in amino acids: CASSLQAANNEQFF. In DNA, the CDR3 is TGTGCCAGCAGCTTACAAGCTGCAAACAATGAGCAGTTCTTC. The complete variable domain, with remaining parts taken from reference TRBV7-2 and TRBJ2-1, reads GAGVSQSPSNKVTEKGKDVELRCDPISGHTALYWYRQSLGQGLEFLIYFQGNSAPDKSGLPSDRFSAERTGGSVSTLTIQRTQQEDSAVYLCASSLQAANNEQFFGPGTRLTVL.

This chain links TRBV6-5 with TRBJ2-7; 8 bases are a match to TRBD1. Looked up from germline, CDR1 is MNHEY and CDR2 is SVGAGI. This CDR3 is 16 amino acids long. V dropped 0 bases and J dropped 4; count of bases not matched to a gene: 8. The CDR3 bases are TGTGCCAGCAGTTACTCGATAAATCAGGGGGCGTACGAGCAGTACTTC. Protein sequence: CASSYSINQGAYEQYF.

This sequence joins TRBV6-6 and TRBJ2-5; a possible D gene is TRBD1 (5 bases). Between the trimmed V and J ends, which lost 2 bases and 4 bases, there was a span of 11 bases. The CDR3 consists of 14 residues. CDR1 and CDR2 from the germline V gene are MNHNY and SVGAGI (reference sequence). The CDR3, as DNA: TGTGCCAGCAGTTACGTACAGGTGGGAGAGACCCAGTACTTC. Protein product: CASSYVQVGETQYF.

The V gene is TRBV7-6, the J gene TRBJ1-4, with 10 positions matching TRBD1. The V and J ends lost 5 bases and 8 bases, in that order; junction bases with no gene match: 8. The germline V gene encodes CDR1 SGHVS and CDR2 FNYEAQ. CDR3 length equals 15 residues. Here the CDR3 DNA reads TGTGCCAGCAGCCTCGACAGGGGGCTAAGGGAAAAACTGTTTTTT. As protein: CASSLDRGLREKLFF.

This chain uses TRBV18 with TRBJ2-5; D gene uncertain. The CDR3 spans 11 residues. Germline assignment: CDR1 KGHSH and CDR2 LQKENI. Trimming took off 6 bases at V and 9 bases at J, with 11 bases between the two ends. The CDR3 here is CASSHPVAQYF. The CDR3 region has the DNA TGTGCCAGCTCGCACCCGGTGGCCCAGTACTTC.